This TCR beta chain was found in a study of vaccination effects on CD4 cells after COVID-19. Whole-study context: Two recovered convalescent patients were sampled 16 days and one week pre-vaccination.

With the ViraFEST assay, the study expanded antigen-specific CD4+ T cells using viral peptide pools, then sequenced them. CD4+ T cell isolation took place after approximately 11 days of culture. This individual contracted SARS-CoV-2 between March and December 2020, as verified by PCR. An HIV-1 Nef peptide pool was employed for negative control culture. As concerns this clone: As yet, its antigen is unknown.

The data were produced by immunoSEQ multiplex PCR, yet TCRdb's version contains in-frame clones alone and is incomplete. This table has roughly 70,000 clones, around 70% appearing once. Germline V gene sequence: CDR1 KGHSH, CDR2 LQKENI. This CDR3 has 17 amino acids. J lost 2 bases, V lost 3 bases, and 8 bases had no gene match. Material: CD4+ T cells from PBMCs cultured with HIV peptides, obtained before COVID-19 vaccination. Noted subset: HIV-1 Nef peptide pool negative control/reference culture. The sequence came from a human donor who had a prior SARS-CoV-2 infection. The V call is TRBV18, the J call TRBJ2-4, with 9 bases matching TRBD1. The CDR3 loop is CASSPIPGQGPKNIQYF. CDR3 DNA: TGTGCCAGCTCACCGATACCGGGACAGGGACCCAAAAACATTCAGTACTTC.